This T cell receptor beta chain stems from a study of breast tumors, draining lymph nodes, adjacent tissues. TCRdb recomputed calls from the multiplex PCR reads with MiXCR, one row per CDR3 protein. Among under 250,000 distinct CDR3 sequences, approximately 29% were seen once, and the ten largest hold approximately 1.5%. Samples came from axillary lymph nodes draining the breast cancer. General study findings and limits: Tumor T cell lymph node origin was a supported hypothesis, not proven. Compared with lymph nodes, tumors were less diverse; compared with nontumor tissue, more.

Germline V CDR1 and CDR2: SEHNR, FQNEAQ (reference sequence). CDR3 length: 16 amino acids. Trimming took off 5 bases at V and 1 base at J, with 16 bases between the two ends. This clonotype has ten or more counts. Its target is not known. The chain employs TRBV7-9 and TRBJ2-3, with D uncertain. This TCR was sampled from a female donor with breast cancer. Some clones in this sample may be carry-over from other donors' samples. Material for sequencing was axillary lymph node tissue. The CDR3 DNA is TGTGCCAGCAGCGAAACCTTAGGGCAGGGCACAGATACGCAGTATTTT. This encodes CASSETLGQGTDTQYF.